A selection of T cell receptor beta chains follows, all from one sample in a study of beta chain features in type 1 diabetes. This table comes from immunoSEQ multiplex PCR, and its TCRdb copy is limited to in-frame clones, with some not included. This table holds under 400,000 clones, around 20% found once. The sample taken for sequencing was naive CD4+ T cells from blood. The receptor set was obtained from a woman younger than 30 in good health. Both conserved end residues are part of each CDR3. The D gene is left open where the match is weak. Clone size appears in some rows only: once, few, many, or a class for an expanded clone.

J: TRBJ2-5; D: TRBD1; V: TRBV7-9; size: few; CDR3: CASSRRQGEETQYF; DNA: TGTGCCAGCAGCCGACGACAGGGGGAAGAGACCCAGTACTTC
J: TRBJ2-5; D: TRBD1; V: TRBV5-1; size: NA; CDR3: CASSLGQGAVGETQYF; DNA: TGCGCCAGCAGCCTCGGACAGGGGGCCGTCGGAGAGACCCAGTACTTC
J: TRBJ1-4; D: NA; V: TRBV4-3; size: few; CDR3: CASSQRGGFNEKLFF; DNA: TGCGCCAGCAGCCAGAGAGGGGGTTTTAATGAAAAACTGTTTTTT
J: TRBJ2-7; D: TRBD1; V: TRBV7-2; size: few; CDR3: CASSNQGALVYEQYF; DNA: TGTGCCAGCAGTAATCAGGGGGCGTTAGTCTACGAGCAGTACTTC
J: TRBJ2-7; D: TRBD2; V: TRBV29-1; size: NA; CDR3: CSGRTSRLEQYF; DNA: TGCAGCGGCCGGACTAGCCGATTGGAGCAGTACTTC
J: TRBJ2-7; D: TRBD1; V: TRBV29-1; size: few; CDR3: CSVPGQGSYEQYF; DNA: TGCAGCGTTCCGGGACAGGGCTCCTACGAGCAGTACTTC
J: TRBJ1-2; D: TRBD1; V: TRBV5-1; size: NA; CDR3: CASSLEAGGVYGYTF; DNA: TGCGCCAGCAGCTTGGAGGCAGGGGGCGTCTATGGCTACACCTTC
J: TRBJ2-2; D: TRBD1; V: TRBV23-1; size: few; CDR3: CASSQLPGQGGAGELFF; DNA: TGCGCCAGCAGTCAACTTCCGGGACAGGGGGGAGCCGGGGAGCTGTTTTTT
J: TRBJ2-3; D: TRBD2; V: TRBV9; size: few; CDR3: CASSQGLAENTDTQYF; DNA: TGTGCCAGCAGCCAAGGACTAGCGGAGAACACAGATACGCAGTATTTT
J: TRBJ2-7; D: TRBD1; V: TRBV19; size: NA; CDR3: CASSARQGSSYEQYF; DNA: TGTGCCAGTAGTGCCCGACAGGGGTCCTCCTACGAGCAGTACTTC
J: TRBJ2-5; D: TRBD2; V: TRBV30; size: NA; CDR3: CAWGREGETQYF; DNA: TGTGCCTGGGGACGGGAGGGGGAGACCCAGTACTTC
J: TRBJ2-2; D: TRBD2; V: TRBV4-1; size: NA; CDR3: CASSRRGGTGELFF; DNA: TGTGCCAGCAGCCGGCGCGGGGGCACCGGGGAGCTGTTTTTT
J: TRBJ1-1; D: NA; V: TRBV29-1; size: NA; CDR3: CSAGVSEAFF; DNA: TGCAGCGCCGGTGTGTCTGAAGCTTTCTTT
J: TRBJ1-1; D: TRBD1; V: TRBV6-5; size: few; CDR3: CASRVNRDRGAEAFF; DNA: TGTGCCAGCAGGGTGAACCGGGACAGGGGTGCCGAAGCTTTCTTT
J: TRBJ2-3; D: TRBD1; V: TRBV29-1; size: few; CDR3: CSGLGTASTDTQYF; DNA: TGCAGCGGGCTAGGGACAGCTAGCACAGATACGCAGTATTTT
J: TRBJ1-5; D: TRBD1; V: TRBV9; size: NA; CDR3: CASSAEGQGQPQHF; DNA: TGTGCCAGCAGCGCGGAAGGACAGGGTCAGCCCCAGCATTTT
J: TRBJ2-3; D: NA; V: TRBV9; size: NA; CDR3: CASRAPVGDTDTQYF; DNA: TGTGCCAGCAGAGCTCCGGTGGGAGACACAGATACGCAGTATTTT
J: TRBJ2-3; D: TRBD1; V: TRBV7-9; size: few; CDR3: CASSSQGAPDTQYF; DNA: TGTGCCAGCAGCTCACAGGGGGCGCCGGATACGCAGTATTTT
J: TRBJ1-1; D: NA; V: TRBV5-6; size: NA; CDR3: CASSRRVEGEAFF; DNA: TGTGCCAGCAGCAGAAGGGTGGAGGGGGAAGCTTTCTTT
J: TRBJ2-1; D: NA; V: TRBV29-1; size: NA; CDR3: CSALGGGDSYNEQFF; DNA: TGCAGCGCCCTAGGCGGGGGCGATTCCTACAATGAGCAGTTCTTC
J: TRBJ1-3; D: NA; V: TRBV18; size: few; CDR3: CASSTELAGNTIYF; DNA: TGTGCCAGCTCAACAGAACTGGCCGGAAACACCATATATTTT
J: TRBJ1-3; D: NA; V: TRBV4-3; size: NA; CDR3: CASSQEPGSGNTIYF; DNA: TGCGCCAGCAGCCAAGAACCAGGCTCTGGAAACACCATATATTTT
J: TRBJ1-2; D: NA; V: TRBV4-1; size: NA; CDR3: CASSHMGAHGYTF; DNA: TGCGCCAGCAGCCACATGGGGGCACATGGCTACACCTTC
J: TRBJ2-5; D: TRBD2; V: TRBV7-2; size: NA; CDR3: CASSLLSGGETQYF; DNA: TGTGCCAGCAGCTTACTAAGCGGGGGAGAGACCCAGTACTTC
J: TRBJ1-1; D: NA; V: TRBV5-1; size: NA; CDR3: CASSLTGGRVTEAFF; DNA: TGCGCCAGCAGCTTGACCGGGGGGCGGGTCACTGAAGCTTTCTTT
J: TRBJ1-2; D: TRBD1; V: TRBV5-6; size: few; CDR3: CASSLGDRGYGYTF; DNA: TGTGCCAGCAGCTTGGGGGACAGGGGGTATGGCTACACCTTC
J: TRBJ1-4; D: TRBD1; V: TRBV30; size: NA; CDR3: CAWRGQGKGKLFF; DNA: TGTGCCTGGAGGGGACAGGGAAAGGGAAAACTGTTTTTT
J: TRBJ2-5; D: NA; V: TRBV4-1; size: few; CDR3: CASSQIQETQYF; DNA: TGCGCCAGCAGCCAAATTCAGGAGACCCAGTACTTC
J: TRBJ2-7; D: NA; V: TRBV2; size: NA; CDR3: CASKGPTYEQYF; DNA: TGTGCCAGCAAGGGGCCGACCTACGAGCAGTACTTC
J: TRBJ1-1; D: NA; V: TRBV30; size: few; CDR3: CAWTVLYTEAFF; DNA: TGTGCCTGGACAGTGCTGTACACTGAAGCTTTCTTT
J: TRBJ2-2; D: NA; V: TRBV7-2; size: few; CDR3: CASSLYGRLFF; DNA: TGTGCCAGCAGCTTATATGGGAGGTTGTTTTTT
J: TRBJ2-5; D: NA; V: TRBV2; size: few; CDR3: CASTQDQETQYF; DNA: TGTGCCAGCACCCAGGACCAAGAGACCCAGTACTTC
J: TRBJ2-7; D: NA; V: TRBV7-2; size: few; CDR3: CASSLTSSYEQYF; DNA: TGTGCCAGCAGCTTAACTTCCTCTTACGAGCAGTACTTC
J: TRBJ2-1; D: TRBD2; V: TRBV5-1; size: NA; CDR3: CASSPHALAGSSYNEQFF; DNA: TGCGCCAGCAGCCCCCACGCCCTAGCGGGGAGCTCCTACAATGAGCAGTTCTTC
J: TRBJ2-7; D: TRBD2; V: TRBV5-8; size: few; CDR3: CASSLGLAGVGEQYF; DNA: TGTGCCAGCAGCTTGGGACTAGCGGGAGTAGGCGAGCAGTACTTC
J: TRBJ2-5; D: TRBD1; V: TRBV7-2; size: few; CDR3: CASSLAGRQGQETQYF; DNA: TGTGCCAGCAGCTTAGCGGGTCGACAGGGGCAAGAGACCCAGTACTTC
J: TRBJ2-4; D: NA; V: TRBV9; size: few; CDR3: CASSVGQAVDIQYF; DNA: TGTGCCAGCAGCGTAGGGCAGGCTGTGGACATTCAGTACTTC
J: TRBJ2-1; D: NA; V: TRBV7-2; size: NA; CDR3: CASSLVAERTEQFF; DNA: TGTGCCAGCAGCTTAGTGGCGGAGCGCACTGAGCAGTTCTTC
J: TRBJ2-5; D: TRBD1; V: TRBV19; size: NA; CDR3: CASSEDRAETQYF; DNA: TGTGCCAGTAGTGAGGACAGGGCAGAGACCCAGTACTTC
J: TRBJ2-2; D: TRBD1; V: TRBV6-5; size: NA; CDR3: CASRPLQGTGELFF; DNA: TGTGCCAGCAGACCCTTACAGGGGACGGGGGAGCTGTTTTTT